This is a list of T cell receptor beta chains from one sample in a study of CD8 T cells in ankylosing spondylitis. TCRdb analysed the 5' RACE reads with MiXCR anew, one entry per CDR3 protein. The data show about 840,000 distinct CDR3 sequences, approximately 12% seen once. Sequencing was performed on blood, either unsorted or a sorted T cell fraction (not recorded which). The receptors derive from a male donor with ankylosing spondylitis. Each CDR3 is given with its conserved first and last residue. The order of the fields is D gene, J gene, V gene, clone size, CDR3 DNA, CDR3 protein. D genes are given only for firm matches. Only part of the rows carry a size: once, few, many, or a class if the clone is expanded.

NA,TRBJ2-5,TRBV20-1,few,TGCAGCGGAACAACCGGGACCCATGACCCAGAGACCCAGTACTTC,CSGTTGTHDPETQYF
NA,TRBJ1-6,TRBV29-1,NA,TGCAGCGTGGACCAGATGGGTCCACCCCTCCACTTT,CSVDQMGPPLHF
NA,TRBJ2-7,TRBV6-2/TRBV6-3,NA,TGTGCCAGCAGTTACGGCGCGGAGAGCTCCTACGAGCAGTACTTC,CASSYGAESSYEQYF
TRBD1,TRBJ2-7,TRBV9,NA,TGTGCCAGCAGCGTATATGGGACAGGGCGCGAGCAGTACTTC,CASSVYGTGREQYF
NA,TRBJ1-2,TRBV7-9,few,TGTGCCAGCAGCCCTCAAAGCCTTGGCTACACCTTC,CASSPQSLGYTF
TRBD1,TRBJ1-5,TRBV6-2/TRBV6-3,NA,TGTGCCAGCAGTTACCAAGGGACAGGGGGAGGCAATCAGCCCCAGCATTTT,CASSYQGTGGGNQPQHF
NA,TRBJ2-1,TRBV7-9,NA,TGTGCCAGCAGGAGACAGGTTGTGTACAATGAGCAGTTCTTC,CASRRQVVYNEQFF
NA,TRBJ1-1,TRBV10-3,NA,TGTGCCATCAGTGAGCCTCGGTTCACAGGGCACACTGAAGCTTTCTTT,CAISEPRFTGHTEAFF
NA,TRBJ1-1,TRBV29-1,many,TGCAGCGTTGGGCGAAGGGAGGTAGCTTTCTTT,CSVGRREVAFF
TRBD2,TRBJ2-5,TRBV20-1,NA,TGCAGTGCTAGACGAAGCGGGGTCCAAGAGACCCAGTACTTC,CSARRSGVQETQYF
NA,TRBJ2-1,TRBV20-1,many,TGCAGTGCTAGAGATGGTAGCTCCTACAATGAGCAGTTCTTC,CSARDGSSYNEQFF
NA,TRBJ1-5,TRBV10-3,NA,TGTGCCATCAGGGGACCTAATCAGCCCCAGCATTTT,CAIRGPNQPQHF
TRBD1,TRBJ2-1,TRBV5-5,NA,TGTGCCAGCAGCCGGACAGGGGAGACGGTGAGTGAGCAGTTCTTC,CASSRTGETVSEQFF
TRBD1,TRBJ1-4,TRBV5-1,few,TGCGCCAGCAGCTTGGAAGGGACAGGGGTTGAAAAACTGTTTTTT,CASSLEGTGVEKLFF
NA,TRBJ1-1,TRBV10-1,NA,TGCGCCAGCAGTGAGCGACCGGGACAAATGAACACTGAAGCTTTCTTT,CASSERPGQMNTEAFF
NA,TRBJ2-3,TRBV7-2,many,TGTGCCAGCTCGCAAAGACCCACAGATACGCAGTATTTT,CASSQRPTDTQYF
TRBD1,TRBJ2-7,TRBV20-1,many,TGCAGTGCCTGGGACAGCAGCTCCTACGAGCAGTACTTC,CSAWDSSSYEQYF
NA,TRBJ2-6,TRBV12-3/TRBV12-4,many,TGTGCCAGCAGTTTGGTAGGGGCCAACGTCCTGACTTTC,CASSLVGANVLTF
NA,TRBJ1-5,TRBV20-1,many,TGCAGTGCTAGAGAGGGACATTATAGCAATCAGCCCCAGCATTTT,CSAREGHYSNQPQHF
NA,TRBJ1-5,TRBV5-1,few,TGCGCCAGCAGCTTGGGGGACAATGGGGGCAATCAGCCCCAGCATTTT,CASSLGDNGGNQPQHF
NA,TRBJ1-1,TRBV6-5,few,TGTGCCAGCAGTTTAGGAACAGGAGGGCCCCCTGATGACACTGAAGCTTTCTTT,CASSLGTGGPPDDTEAFF
TRBD2,TRBJ2-1,TRBV20-1,few,TGCAGTGCTAAGGGGGGGCTAGCGGGAGCCTACAATGAGCAGTTCTTC,CSAKGGLAGAYNEQFF
NA,TRBJ2-5,TRBV18,NA,TGTGCCAGCTCACCAGGGGCTAAAGAGACCCAGTACTTC,CASSPGAKETQYF
NA,TRBJ1-1,TRBV20-1,few,TGCAGTGCTTCGTATACCATGAACACTGAAGCTTTCTTT,CSASYTMNTEAFF
NA,TRBJ1-1,TRBV7-2,NA,TGTGCCAGCAGCTTAGGATACGGACACAGGCTAGACCTGGCTTTCTTT,CASSLGYGHRLDLAFF
NA,TRBJ2-7,TRBV5-5,many,TGTGCCAGCAGCCTACGAGCATCCGGGGGCTACGAGCAGTACTTC,CASSLRASGGYEQYF
NA,TRBJ2-7,TRBV5-1,NA,TGCGCCAGCAGCGGAAATAGGGGGGAGTTTACCTACGAGCAGTACTTC,CASSGNRGEFTYEQYF
TRBD2,TRBJ2-1,TRBV20-1,many,TGCAGTGCCTCGACCCGCGGGAGGTGGGGCAATGAGCAGTTCTTC,CSASTRGRWGNEQFF
NA,TRBJ1-1,TRBV9,few,TGTGCCAGCAGCGTAGGAGGGTGGAGCACTGAAGCTTTCTTT,CASSVGGWSTEAFF
TRBD2,TRBJ2-5,TRBV6-1,few,TGTGCCAGCAAACCGACTAGCGGGGAGTGGGAGACCCAGTACTTC,CASKPTSGEWETQYF
NA,TRBJ1-1,TRBV12-3/TRBV12-4,few,TGTGCCAGCAGTTTATCAGGGTGGGGCACTGAAGCTTTCTTT,CASSLSGWGTEAFF
NA,TRBJ2-1,TRBV20-1,few,TGCAGTGCTATGCCGGGTGTGGGTGAGCAGTTCTTC,CSAMPGVGEQFF
TRBD2,TRBJ2-4,TRBV5-5,few,TGTGCCAGCAGCGCAGGCGGGGGCAAAAACATTCAGTACTTC,CASSAGGGKNIQYF
NA,TRBJ2-3,TRBV20-1,few,TGCAGTGCTGAAGGGAGGTCCACAGATACGCAGTATTTT,CSAEGRSTDTQYF
NA,TRBJ1-6,TRBV12-3/TRBV12-4,few,TGTGCCAGCAGTTTACGTACGGGGTTGGATTCACCCCTCCACTTT,CASSLRTGLDSPLHF
NA,TRBJ2-1,TRBV12-3/TRBV12-4,few,TGTGCCAGCAGTTTAACAGCGTTCTCCTACAATGAGCAGTTCTTC,CASSLTAFSYNEQFF
TRBD1,TRBJ2-2,TRBV7-2,few,TGTGCCAGCAGCTACTCCAGGGGGATAAACACCGGGGAGCTGTTTTTT,CASSYSRGINTGELFF
TRBD2,TRBJ2-1,TRBV20-1,few,TGCAGTGCTGTTAGCGGGATGAGGAATGAGCAGTTCTTC,CSAVSGMRNEQFF
NA,TRBJ1-3,TRBV4-2,NA,TGTGCCAGCAGCCAAGTAACGGACACCGCTGGAAACACCATATATTTT,CASSQVTDTAGNTIYF